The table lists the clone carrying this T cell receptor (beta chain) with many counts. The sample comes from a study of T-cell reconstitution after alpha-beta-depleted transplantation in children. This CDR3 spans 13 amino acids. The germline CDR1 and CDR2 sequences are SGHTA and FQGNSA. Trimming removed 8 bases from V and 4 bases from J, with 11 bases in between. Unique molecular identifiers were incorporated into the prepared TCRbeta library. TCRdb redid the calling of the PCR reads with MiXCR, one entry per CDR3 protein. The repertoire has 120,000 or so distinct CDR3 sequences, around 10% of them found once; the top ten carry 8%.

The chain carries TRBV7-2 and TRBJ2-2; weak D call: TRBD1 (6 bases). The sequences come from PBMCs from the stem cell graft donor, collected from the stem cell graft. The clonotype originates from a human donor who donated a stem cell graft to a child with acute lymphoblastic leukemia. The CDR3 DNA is TGTGCCAGCGACAGGTCCAGCACCGGGGAGCTGTTTTTT. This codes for CASDRSSTGELFF. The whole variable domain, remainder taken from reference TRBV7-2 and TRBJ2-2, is GAGVSQSPSNKVTEKGKDVELRCDPISGHTALYWYRQSLGQGLEFLIYFQGNSAPDKSGLPSDRFSAERTGGSVSTLTIQRTQQEDSAVYLCASDRSSTGELFFGEGSRLTVL.